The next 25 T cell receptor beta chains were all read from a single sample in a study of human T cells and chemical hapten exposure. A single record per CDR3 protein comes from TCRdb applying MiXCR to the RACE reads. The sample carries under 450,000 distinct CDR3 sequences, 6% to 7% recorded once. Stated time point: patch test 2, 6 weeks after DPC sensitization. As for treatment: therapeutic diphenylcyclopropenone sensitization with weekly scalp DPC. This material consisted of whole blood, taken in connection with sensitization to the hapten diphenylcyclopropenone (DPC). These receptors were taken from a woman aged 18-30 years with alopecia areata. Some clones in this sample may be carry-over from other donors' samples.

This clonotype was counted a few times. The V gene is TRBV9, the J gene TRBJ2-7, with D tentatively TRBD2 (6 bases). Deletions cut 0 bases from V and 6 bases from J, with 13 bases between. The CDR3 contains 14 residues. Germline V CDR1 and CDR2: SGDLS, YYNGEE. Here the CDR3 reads CASSVVGGVSEQYF. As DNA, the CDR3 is TGTGCCAGCAGCGTAGTTGGCGGGGTTAGCGAGCAGTACTTC.

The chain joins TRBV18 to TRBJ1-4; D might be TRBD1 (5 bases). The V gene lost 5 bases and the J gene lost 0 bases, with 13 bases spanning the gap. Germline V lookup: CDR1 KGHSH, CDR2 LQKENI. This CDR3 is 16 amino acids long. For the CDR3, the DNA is TGTGCCAGCTCATCGCACCCAGGGCCAACTAATGAAAAACTGTTTTTT. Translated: CASSSHPGPTNEKLFF.

This CDR3 reads CASRSYQVPYGYTF. DNA of the CDR3: TGTGCCAGCAGGAGTTACCAAGTGCCCTATGGCTACACCTTC. This chain uses TRBV6-2 or TRBV6-3 with TRBJ1-2; D is undetermined. This CDR3 contains 14 residues. CDR1 is MNHEY, CDR2 SVGEGT, per germline. V lost 6 bases and J 4 bases, leaving 15 bases between the germline ends.

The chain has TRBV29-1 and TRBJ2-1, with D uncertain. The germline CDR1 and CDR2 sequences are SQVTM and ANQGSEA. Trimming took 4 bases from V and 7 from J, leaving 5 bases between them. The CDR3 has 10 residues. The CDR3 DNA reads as TGCAGCGTTGTTCGTAATGAGCAGTTCTTC. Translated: CSVVRNEQFF.

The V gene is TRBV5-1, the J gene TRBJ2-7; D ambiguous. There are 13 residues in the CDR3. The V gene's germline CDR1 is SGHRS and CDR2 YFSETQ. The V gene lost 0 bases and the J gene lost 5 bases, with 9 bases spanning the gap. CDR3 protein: CASSLDPGHEQYF. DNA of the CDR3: TGCGCCAGCAGCTTGGACCCGGGCCACGAGCAGTACTTC.

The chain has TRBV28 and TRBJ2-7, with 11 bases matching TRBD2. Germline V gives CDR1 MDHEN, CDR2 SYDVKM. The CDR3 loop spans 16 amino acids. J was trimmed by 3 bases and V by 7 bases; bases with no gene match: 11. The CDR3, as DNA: TGTGCCAGCAACCCTGCTAGCGGGGGGCGTTTCTACGAGCAGTACTTC. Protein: CASNPASGGRFYEQYF. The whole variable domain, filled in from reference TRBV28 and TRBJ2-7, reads DVKVTQSSRYLVKRTGEKVFLECVQDMDHENMFWYRQDPGLGLRLIYFSYDVKMKEKGDIPEGYSVSREKKERFSLILESASTNQTSMYLCASNPASGGRFYEQYFGPGTRLTVT.

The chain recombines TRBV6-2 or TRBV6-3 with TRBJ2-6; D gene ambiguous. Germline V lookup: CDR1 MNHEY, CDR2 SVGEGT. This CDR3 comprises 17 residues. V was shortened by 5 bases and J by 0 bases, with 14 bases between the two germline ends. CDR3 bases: TGTGCCAGCAGTCAAGGACGACTGTACTCTGGGGCCAACGTCCTGACTTTC. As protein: CASSQGRLYSGANVLTF.

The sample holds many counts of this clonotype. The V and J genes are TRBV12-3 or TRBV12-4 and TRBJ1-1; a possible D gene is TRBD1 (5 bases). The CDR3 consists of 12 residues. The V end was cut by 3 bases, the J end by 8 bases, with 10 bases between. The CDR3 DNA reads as TGTGCCAGCAGTTTTTCTCGGGGCGAAGCTTTCTTT. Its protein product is CASSFSRGEAFF.

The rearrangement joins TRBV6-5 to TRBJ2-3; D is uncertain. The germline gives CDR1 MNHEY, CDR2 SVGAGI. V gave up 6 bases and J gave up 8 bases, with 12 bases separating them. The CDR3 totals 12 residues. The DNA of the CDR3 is TGTGCCAGCAGGGGTACTGTCGGTACGCAGTATTTT. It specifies CASRGTVGTQYF.

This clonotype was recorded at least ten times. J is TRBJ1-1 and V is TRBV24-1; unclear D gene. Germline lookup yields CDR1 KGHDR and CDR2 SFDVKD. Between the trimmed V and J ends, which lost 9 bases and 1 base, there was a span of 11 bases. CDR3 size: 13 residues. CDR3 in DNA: TGTGCCACCGCCAACGGGGAGAACACTGAAGCTTTCTTT. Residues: CATANGENTEAFF.

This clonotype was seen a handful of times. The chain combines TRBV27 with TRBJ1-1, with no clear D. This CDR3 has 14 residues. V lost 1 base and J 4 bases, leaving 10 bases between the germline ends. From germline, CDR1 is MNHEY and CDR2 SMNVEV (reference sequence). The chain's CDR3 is CASSLYSITTEAFF. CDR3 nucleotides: TGTGCCAGCAGTTTATATTCCATAACCACTGAAGCTTTCTTT.

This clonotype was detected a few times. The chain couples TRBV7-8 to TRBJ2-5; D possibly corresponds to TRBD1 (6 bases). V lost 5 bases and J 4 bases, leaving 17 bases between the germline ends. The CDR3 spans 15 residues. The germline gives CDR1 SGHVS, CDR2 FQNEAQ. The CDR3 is CASSVEAGVAETQYF. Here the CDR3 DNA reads TGTGCCAGCAGCGTTGAGGCAGGGGTTGCAGAGACCCAGTACTTC.

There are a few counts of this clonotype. DNA of the CDR3: TGTGCCAGCAGCCAAGAGGGCCAGGGGCCCACTGAAGCTTTCTTT. Its translation: CASSQEGQGPTEAFF. The chain has TRBV14 and TRBJ1-1, with D possibly matching TRBD1 (6 bases). Germline CDR1 and CDR2: SGHDN and FVKESK. V was clipped by 0 bases and J by 4 bases, with 12 bases between them. The CDR3 covers 15 residues.

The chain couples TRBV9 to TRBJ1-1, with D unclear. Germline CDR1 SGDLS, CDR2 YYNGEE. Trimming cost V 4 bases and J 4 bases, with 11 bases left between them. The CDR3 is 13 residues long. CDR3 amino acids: CASSPFLSTEAFF. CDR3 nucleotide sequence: TGTGCCAGCAGCCCCTTTCTTTCCACTGAAGCTTTCTTT.

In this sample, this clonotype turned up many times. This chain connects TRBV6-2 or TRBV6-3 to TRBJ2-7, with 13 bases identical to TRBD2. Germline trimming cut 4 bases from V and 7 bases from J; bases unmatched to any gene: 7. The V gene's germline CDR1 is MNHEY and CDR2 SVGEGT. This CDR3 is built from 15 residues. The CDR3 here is CASSSPGLAGREQYF. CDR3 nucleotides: TGTGCCAGCAGTTCGCCGGGACTAGCGGGACGGGAGCAGTACTTC.

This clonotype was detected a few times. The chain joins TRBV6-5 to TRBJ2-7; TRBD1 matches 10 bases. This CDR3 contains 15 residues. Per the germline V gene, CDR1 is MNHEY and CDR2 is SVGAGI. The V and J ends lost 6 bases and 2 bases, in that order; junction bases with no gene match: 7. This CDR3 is CASSRQGASAYEQYF. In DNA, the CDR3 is TGTGCCAGCAGCCGACAGGGGGCGAGCGCCTACGAGCAGTACTTC.

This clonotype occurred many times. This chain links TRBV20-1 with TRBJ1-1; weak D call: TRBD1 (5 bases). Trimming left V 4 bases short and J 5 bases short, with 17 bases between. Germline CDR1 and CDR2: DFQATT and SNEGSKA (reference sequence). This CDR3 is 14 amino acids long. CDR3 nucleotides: TGCAGTGCTACCGAGTGGGGCGAGGGAACTGAAGCTTTCTTT. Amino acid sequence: CSATEWGEGTEAFF.

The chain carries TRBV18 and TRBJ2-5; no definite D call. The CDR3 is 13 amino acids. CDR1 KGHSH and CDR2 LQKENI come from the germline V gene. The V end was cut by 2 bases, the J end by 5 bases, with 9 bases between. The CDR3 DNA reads TGTGCCAGCTCACCATACCCAAAGGAGACCCAGTACTTC. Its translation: CASSPYPKETQYF.

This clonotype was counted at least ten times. In DNA, the CDR3 is TGTGCCAGCAGTTCATACGACGGAAACTATGGCTACACCTTC. Residues: CASSSYDGNYGYTF. The V and J genes are TRBV28 and TRBJ1-2; D not resolved. Germline V gene lookup returns CDR1 MDHEN and CDR2 SYDVKM. Trimming shortened V by 4 bases and J by 2 bases, and 11 bases separated the two germline ends. The CDR3 consists of 14 residues.

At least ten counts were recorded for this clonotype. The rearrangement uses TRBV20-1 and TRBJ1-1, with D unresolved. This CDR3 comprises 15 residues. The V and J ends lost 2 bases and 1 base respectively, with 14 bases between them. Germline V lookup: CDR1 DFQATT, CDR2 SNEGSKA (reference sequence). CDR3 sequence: CSARTLPTPNTEAFF. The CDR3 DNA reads TGCAGTGCTAGAACCTTACCCACACCGAACACTGAAGCTTTCTTT.

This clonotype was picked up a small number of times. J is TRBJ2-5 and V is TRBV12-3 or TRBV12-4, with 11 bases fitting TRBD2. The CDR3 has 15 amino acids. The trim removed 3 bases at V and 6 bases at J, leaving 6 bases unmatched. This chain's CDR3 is CASSLGSGGAKTQYF. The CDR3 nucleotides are TGTGCCAGCAGTTTGGGTAGCGGGGGGGCCAAGACCCAGTACTTC.

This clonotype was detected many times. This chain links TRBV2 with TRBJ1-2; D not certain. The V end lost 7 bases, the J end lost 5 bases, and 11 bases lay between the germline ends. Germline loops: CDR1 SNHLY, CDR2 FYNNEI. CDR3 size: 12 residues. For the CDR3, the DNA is TGTGCCAGCATGCCAGGCACTTATGGCTACACCTTC. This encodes CASMPGTYGYTF.

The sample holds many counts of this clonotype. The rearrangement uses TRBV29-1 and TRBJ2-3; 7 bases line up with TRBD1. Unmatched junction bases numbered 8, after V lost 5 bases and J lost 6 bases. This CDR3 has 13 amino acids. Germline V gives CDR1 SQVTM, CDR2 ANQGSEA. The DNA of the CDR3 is TGCAGCGTTCGCCAATTGGGACAGGATACGCAGTATTTT. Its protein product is CSVRQLGQDTQYF.

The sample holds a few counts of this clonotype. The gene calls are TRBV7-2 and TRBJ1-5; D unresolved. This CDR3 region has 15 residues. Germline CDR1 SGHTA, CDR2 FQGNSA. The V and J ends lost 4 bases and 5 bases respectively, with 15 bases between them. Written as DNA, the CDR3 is TGTGCCAGCAGCTCCGTAGTAGGTAGAGATCAGCCCCAGCATTTT. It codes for CASSSVVGRDQPQHF.

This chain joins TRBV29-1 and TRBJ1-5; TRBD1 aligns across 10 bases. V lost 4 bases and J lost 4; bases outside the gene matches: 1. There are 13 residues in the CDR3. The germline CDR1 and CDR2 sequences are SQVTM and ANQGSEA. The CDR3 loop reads CSVAGQGNQPQHF. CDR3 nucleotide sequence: TGCAGCGTTGCGGGACAGGGGAATCAGCCCCAGCATTTT.